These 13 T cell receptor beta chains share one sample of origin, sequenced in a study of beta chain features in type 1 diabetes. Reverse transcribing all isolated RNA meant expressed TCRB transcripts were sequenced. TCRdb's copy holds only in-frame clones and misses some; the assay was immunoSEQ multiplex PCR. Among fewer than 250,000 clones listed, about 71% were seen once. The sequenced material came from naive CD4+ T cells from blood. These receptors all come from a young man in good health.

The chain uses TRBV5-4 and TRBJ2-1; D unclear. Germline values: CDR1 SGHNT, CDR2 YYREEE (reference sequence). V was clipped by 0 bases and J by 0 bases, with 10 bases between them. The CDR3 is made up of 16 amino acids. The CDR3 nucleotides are TGTGCCAGCAGCTTGGGAGCTACCTCCTCCTACAATGAGCAGTTCTTC. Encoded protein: CASSLGATSSYNEQFF.

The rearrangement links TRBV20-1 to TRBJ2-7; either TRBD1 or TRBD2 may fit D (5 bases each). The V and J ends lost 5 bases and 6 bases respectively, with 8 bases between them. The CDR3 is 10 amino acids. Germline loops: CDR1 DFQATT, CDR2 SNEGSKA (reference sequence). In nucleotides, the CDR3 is TGCAGTGCTGGGGACGGCGAGCAGTACTTC. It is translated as CSAGDGEQYF.

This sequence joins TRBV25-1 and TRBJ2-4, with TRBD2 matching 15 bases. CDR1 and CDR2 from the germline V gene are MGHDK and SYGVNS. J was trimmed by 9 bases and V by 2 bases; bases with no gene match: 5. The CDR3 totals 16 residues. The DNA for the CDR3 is TGTGCCAGCAGTGAACGGACTAGCGGGAGGGAAAGCATTCAGTACTTC. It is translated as CASSERTSGRESIQYF.

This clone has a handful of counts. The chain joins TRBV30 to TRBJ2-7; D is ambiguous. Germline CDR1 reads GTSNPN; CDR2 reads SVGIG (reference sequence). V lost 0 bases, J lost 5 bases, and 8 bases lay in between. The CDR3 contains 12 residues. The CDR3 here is CAWSVGAHEQYF. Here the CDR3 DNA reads TGTGCCTGGAGTGTCGGCGCACACGAGCAGTACTTC. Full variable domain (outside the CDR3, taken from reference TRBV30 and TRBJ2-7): SQTIHQWPATLVQPVGSPLSLECTVEGTSNPNLYWYRQAAGRGLQLLFYSVGIGQISSEVPQNLSASRPQDRQFILSSKKLLLSDSGFYLCAWSVGAHEQYFGPGTRLTVT.

CDR3 DNA sequence: TGCAGTGCTACCGGGGGACTAGCGTCGTATTTT. This sequence encodes CSATGGLASYF. This rearrangement joins TRBV20-1 to TRBJ2-3, with 10 bases lining up with TRBD2. V shed 4 bases and J 14 bases; nucleotides not matched to a gene: 6. The CDR3 has 11 amino acids. Germline-derived CDR1 and CDR2 are DFQATT and SNEGSKA (reference sequence).

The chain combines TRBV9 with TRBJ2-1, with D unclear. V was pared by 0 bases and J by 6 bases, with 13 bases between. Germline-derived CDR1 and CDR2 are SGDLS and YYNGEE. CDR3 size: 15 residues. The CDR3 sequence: CASSVGPVGSNEQFF. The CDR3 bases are TGTGCCAGCAGCGTAGGCCCCGTGGGGTCCAATGAGCAGTTCTTC.

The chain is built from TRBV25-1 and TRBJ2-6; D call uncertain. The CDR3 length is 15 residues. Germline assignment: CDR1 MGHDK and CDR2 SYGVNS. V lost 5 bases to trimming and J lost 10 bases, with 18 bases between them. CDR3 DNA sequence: TGTGCCAGCAGTATTTTAGTTCACAGCTCAAACGTCCTGACTTTC. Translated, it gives CASSILVHSSNVLTF. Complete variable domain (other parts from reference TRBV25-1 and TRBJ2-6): EADIYQTPRYLVIGTGKKITLECSQTMGHDKMYWYQQDPGMELHLIHYSYGVNSTEKGDLSSESTVSRIRTEHFPLTLESARPSHTSQYLCASSILVHSSNVLTFGAGSRLTVL.

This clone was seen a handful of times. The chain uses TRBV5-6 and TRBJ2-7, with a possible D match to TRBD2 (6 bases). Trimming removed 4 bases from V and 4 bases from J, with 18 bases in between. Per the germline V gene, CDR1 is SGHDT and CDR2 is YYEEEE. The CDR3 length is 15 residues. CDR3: CASSRSGGVKYEQYF. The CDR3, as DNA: TGTGCCAGCAGCAGATCCGGCGGGGTCAAATACGAGCAGTACTTC.

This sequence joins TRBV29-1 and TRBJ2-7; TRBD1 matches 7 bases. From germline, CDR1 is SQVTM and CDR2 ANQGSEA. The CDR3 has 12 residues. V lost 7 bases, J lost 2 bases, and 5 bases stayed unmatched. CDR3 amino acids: CSARDSTYEQYF. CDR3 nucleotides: TGCAGCGCCCGGGACAGCACCTACGAGCAGTACTTC.

CDR3 in amino acids: CAWSGQDGATQYF. Here the CDR3 DNA reads TGTGCCTGGAGCGGACAGGACGGTGCAACCCAGTACTTC. This sequence joins TRBV30 and TRBJ2-5; 7 bases align to TRBD1. The length of the CDR3 is 13 residues. Germline V CDR1 and CDR2: GTSNPN, SVGIG (reference sequence). V dropped 3 bases and J dropped 8; count of bases not matched to a gene: 9. The full variable domain, in which reference TRBV30 and TRBJ2-5 provide the parts outside the CDR3, is SQTIHQWPATLVQPVGSPLSLECTVEGTSNPNLYWYRQAAGRGLQLLFYSVGIGQISSEVPQNLSASRPQDRQFILSSKKLLLSDSGFYLCAWSGQDGATQYFGPGTRLLVL.

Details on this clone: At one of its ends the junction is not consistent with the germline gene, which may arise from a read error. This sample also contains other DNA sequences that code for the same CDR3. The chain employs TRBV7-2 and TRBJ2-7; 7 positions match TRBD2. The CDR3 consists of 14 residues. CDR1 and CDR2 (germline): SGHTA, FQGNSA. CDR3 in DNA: TGTGCCAGCAGCCTAGCGGCGGCAGGCTACGAGCAGTACTTC. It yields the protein CASSLAAAGYEQYF. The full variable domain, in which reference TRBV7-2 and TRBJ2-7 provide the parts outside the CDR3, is GAGVSQSPSNKVTEKGKDVELRCDPISGHTALYWYRQSLGQGLEFLIYFQGNSAPDKSGLPSDRFSAERTGGSVSTLTIQRTQQEDSAVYLCASSLAAAGYEQYFGPGTRLTVT.

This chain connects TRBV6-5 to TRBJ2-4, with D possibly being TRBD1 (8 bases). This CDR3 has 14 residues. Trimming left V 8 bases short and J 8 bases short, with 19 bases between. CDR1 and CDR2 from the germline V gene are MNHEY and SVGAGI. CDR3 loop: CASHPTGEGDIQYF. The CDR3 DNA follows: TGTGCCAGCCACCCGACAGGGGAGGGTGACATTCAGTACTTC.

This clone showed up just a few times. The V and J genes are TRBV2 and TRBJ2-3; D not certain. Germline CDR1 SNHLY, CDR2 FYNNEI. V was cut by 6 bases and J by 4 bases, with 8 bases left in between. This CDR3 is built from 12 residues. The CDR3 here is CASRVVSDTQYF. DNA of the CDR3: TGTGCCAGCAGAGTAGTGTCAGATACGCAGTATTTT.